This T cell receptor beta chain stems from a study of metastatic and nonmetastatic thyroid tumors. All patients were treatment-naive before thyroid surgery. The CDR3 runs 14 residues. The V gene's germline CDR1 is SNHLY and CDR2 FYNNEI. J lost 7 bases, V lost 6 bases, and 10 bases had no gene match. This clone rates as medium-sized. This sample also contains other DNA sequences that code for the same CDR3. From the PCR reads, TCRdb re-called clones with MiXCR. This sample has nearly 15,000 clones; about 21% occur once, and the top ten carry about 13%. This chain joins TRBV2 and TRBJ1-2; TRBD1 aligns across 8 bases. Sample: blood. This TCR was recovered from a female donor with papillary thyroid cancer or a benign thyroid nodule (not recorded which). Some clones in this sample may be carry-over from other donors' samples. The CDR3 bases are TGTGCCAGCAGCATGGACAGGGAAAGTCGTGGCTACACCTTC. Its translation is CASSMDRESRGYTF.